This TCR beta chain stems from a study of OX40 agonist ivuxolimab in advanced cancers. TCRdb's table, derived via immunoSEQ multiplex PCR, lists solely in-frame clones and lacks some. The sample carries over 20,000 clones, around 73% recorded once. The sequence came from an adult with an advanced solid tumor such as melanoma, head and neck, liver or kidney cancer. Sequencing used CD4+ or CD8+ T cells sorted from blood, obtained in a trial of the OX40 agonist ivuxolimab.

CDR3 protein: CASSDPGGPQHF. The CDR3 DNA reads as TGTGCCAGCAGCGACCCCGGGGGCCCCCAGCATTTT. The chain recombines TRBV6-5 with TRBJ1-5; TRBD1 might be the D (6 bases). Deletions cut 6 bases from V and 10 bases from J, with 13 bases between. The CDR3 is 12 residues long. The germline gives CDR1 MNHEY, CDR2 SVGAGI.